One and the same sample provided the 28 T cell receptor beta chains below, sequenced in a study of Graves' ophthalmopathy and Graves' hyperthyroidism. RNA transcripts were the template, and TCR beta CDR3 regions were amplified from them. The first-round RT-PCR employed HTBI primers together with the Qiagen OneStep RT-PCR kit. A multiplex PCR was then performed as the second round. TCRdb recomputed calls from the multiplex PCR reads with MiXCR, one row per CDR3 protein. The sample shows over a million distinct CDR3 sequences, about 35% of them seen only once. Sequencing used peripheral blood or thyroid tissue (not recorded which). Receptors were obtained from an adult man with Graves' hyperthyroidism.

The rearrangement links TRBV6-5 to TRBJ2-5; weak D call: TRBD2 (6 bases). Germline V CDR1 and CDR2: MNHEY, SVGAGI. Trimming removed 11 bases at V and 3 bases at J, with 13 bases between. The CDR3 covers 12 residues. This chain's CDR3 is CAGSPGEETQYF. The CDR3 coding sequence is TGTGCCGGGTCCCCGGGAGAAGAGACCCAGTACTTC.

The chain has TRBV19 and TRBJ2-5; D gene ambiguous. Looked up from germline, CDR1 is LNHDA and CDR2 is SQIVND (reference sequence). This CDR3 has 13 amino acids. The V gene lost 10 bases and the J gene lost 0 bases, with 12 bases spanning the gap. The CDR3 nucleotides read TGTGCCACCGCGCCTTGGGACCAAGAGACCCAGTACTTC. Translating it yields CATAPWDQETQYF. The whole variable domain, remainder taken from reference TRBV19 and TRBJ2-5, is DGGITQSPKYLFRKEGQNVTLSCEQNLNHDAMYWYRQDPGQGLRLIYYSQIVNDFQKGDIAEGYSVSREKKESFPLTVTSAQKNPTAFYLCATAPWDQETQYFGPGTRLLVL.

The chain links TRBV20-1 to TRBJ2-2; possible D gene TRBD1, 5 bases. The V end lost 5 bases, the J end lost 2 bases, and 15 bases lay between the germline ends. Germline V gives CDR1 DFQATT, CDR2 SNEGSKA (reference sequence). This CDR3 is 15 amino acids long. The CDR3 here is CSASDSSGNTGELFF. CDR3 bases: TGCAGTGCTTCCGACAGCTCTGGAAACACCGGGGAGCTGTTTTTT.

In this sample, this clonotype turned up a few times. The rearrangement joins TRBV30 to TRBJ2-7, with D maybe TRBD2 (7 bases). Germline-derived CDR1 and CDR2 are GTSNPN and SVGIG (reference sequence). The CDR3 is 14 residues long. V was shortened by 5 bases and J by 0 bases, with 14 bases between the two germline ends. The CDR3 nucleotides are TGTGCCTGGGAACAGGGAGGGTCCTCCTACGAGCAGTACTTC. Protein: CAWEQGGSSYEQYF. Using reference TRBV30 and TRBJ2-7 for the parts outside the CDR3, the full variable domain is SQTIHQWPATLVQPVGSPLSLECTVEGTSNPNLYWYRQAAGRGLQLLFYSVGIGQISSEVPQNLSASRPQDRQFILSSKKLLLSDSGFYLCAWEQGGSSYEQYFGPGTRLTVT.

This clonotype was found a few times. The gene calls are TRBV5-1 and TRBJ1-3, with 7 bases aligning to TRBD1. With V trimmed by 4 bases and J by 0 bases, 7 bases remained unmatched. Looked up from germline, CDR1 is SGHRS and CDR2 is YFSETQ. This CDR3 comprises 16 residues. The CDR3, as DNA: TGCGCCAGCAGCGCAACAGGGGTCGGCTCTGGAAACACCATATATTTT. Protein product: CASSATGVGSGNTIYF.

This sequence joins TRBV12-3 or TRBV12-4 and TRBJ2-7; D gene unclear. The CDR3 is 11 amino acids. Trimming took off 6 bases at V and 7 bases at J, with 10 bases between the two ends. The CDR3 DNA sequence: TGTGCCAGCAGCTACCTCGGGGAGCAGTACTTC. Translated, it gives CASSYLGEQYF.

In this sample, this clonotype turned up many times. CDR3 in DNA: TGTGCCAGTAGTAACCAGATGAACACTGAAGCTTTCTTT. Translated: CASSNQMNTEAFF. The V call is TRBV19, the J call TRBJ1-1; D not resolved. Trimming took 4 bases from V and 0 from J, leaving 6 bases between them. The CDR3 is made up of 13 amino acids. The germline gives CDR1 LNHDA, CDR2 SQIVND (reference sequence). Looking up the rest from reference TRBV19 and TRBJ1-1 gives the full variable domain: DGGITQSPKYLFRKEGQNVTLSCEQNLNHDAMYWYRQDPGQGLRLIYYSQIVNDFQKGDIAEGYSVSREKKESFPLTVTSAQKNPTAFYLCASSNQMNTEAFFGQGTRLTVV.

This clonotype was counted ten times or more. The genes are TRBV9 and TRBJ2-7; 12 positions match TRBD2. Trimming took 0 bases from V and 4 from J; bases not matched to a gene: 2. Germline values: CDR1 SGDLS, CDR2 YYNGEE. The CDR3 is 15 residues long. The CDR3 here is CASSVASGRGYEQYF. In DNA, the CDR3 is TGTGCCAGCAGCGTAGCTAGCGGGAGGGGGTACGAGCAGTACTTC.

This clonotype was counted at least ten times. The genes are TRBV24-1 and TRBJ1-2; 7 bases are a match to TRBD1. Germline values: CDR1 KGHDR, CDR2 SFDVKD. The CDR3 has 14 amino acids. Trimming at V came to 4 bases and at J to 5 bases, leaving 6 bases not matched to a gene. The CDR3 sequence is CATSDRDRKYGYTF. The CDR3 DNA reads TGTGCCACCAGTGACCGGGACAGAAAGTATGGCTACACCTTC.

This clonotype was recorded at least ten times. The rearrangement joins TRBV10-3 to TRBJ1-6, with a weak D call TRBD1 (5 bases). The germline V and J ends were trimmed by 2 bases and 5 bases, with 10 bases remaining between them. Germline assignment: CDR1 ENHRY and CDR2 SYGVKD. The CDR3 length is 15 residues. DNA for the CDR3: TGTGCCATCAGTGAGCCGGGACGGAATAATTCACCCCTCCACTTT. It yields the protein CAISEPGRNNSPLHF.

The chain employs TRBV7-2 and TRBJ2-5, with 7 bases identical to TRBD1. V shed 5 bases, J shed 0 bases, and the junction held 12 bases outside the gene matches. Germline V gene lookup returns CDR1 SGHTA and CDR2 FQGNSA. The CDR3 spans 17 residues. The CDR3 DNA reads as TGTGCCAGCAGCACCAGACAGGGACGCAAGTACCAAGAGACCCAGTACTTC. It translates to CASSTRQGRKYQETQYF.

At least ten counts were recorded for this clonotype. V and J are TRBV4-3 and TRBJ1-6; D is possibly TRBD1 (5 bases). Germline V CDR1 and CDR2: LGHNA, YSLEER. The CDR3 contains 15 residues. V was clipped by 0 bases and J by 12 bases, with 15 bases between them. CDR3 in amino acids: CASSQDGQGPRPLHF. The CDR3 DNA reads TGCGCCAGCAGCCAAGATGGGCAGGGCCCGCGACCCCTCCACTTT.

In its sample, this clonotype was seen many times. The chain has TRBV5-1 and TRBJ2-7; tentatively, D is TRBD1 (5 bases). Trimming removed 0 bases from V and 4 bases from J, with 11 bases in between. Germline CDR1 is SGHRS and CDR2 is YFSETQ. The CDR3 covers 14 residues. CDR3 protein: CASSLAPGSYEQYF. The CDR3 nucleotides are TGCGCCAGCAGCTTGGCCCCAGGGTCGTACGAGCAGTACTTC.

This clonotype occurred many times. The gene calls are TRBV11-1 and TRBJ1-1; possible D gene TRBD1, 6 bases. The V end was cut by 2 bases, the J end by 1 base, with 8 bases between. The V gene's germline CDR1 is SGHAT and CDR2 FQDESV (reference sequence). The CDR3 is 14 amino acids. CDR3 in amino acids: CASSLMGQNTEAFF. The CDR3 nucleotides are TGTGCCAGCAGCTTAATGGGACAGAACACTGAAGCTTTCTTT. Complete variable domain (other parts from reference TRBV11-1 and TRBJ1-1): EAEVAQSPRYKITEKSQAVAFWCDPISGHATLYWYRQILGQGPELLVQFQDESVVDDSQLPKDRFSAERLKGVDSTLKIQPAELGDSAMYLCASSLMGQNTEAFFGQGTRLTVV.

The J gene is TRBJ2-1, the V gene TRBV19; D not certain. V was clipped by 2 bases and J by 4 bases, with 0 bases between them. This CDR3 is 11 amino acids long. Germline assignment: CDR1 LNHDA and CDR2 SQIVND (reference sequence). CDR3 coding DNA: TGTGCCAGTAGTATATACAATGAGCAGTTCTTC. It encodes CASSIYNEQFF.

Only a few counts were recorded for this clonotype. V usage is TRBV11-2 and J usage is TRBJ1-3, with no clear D. Deletions cut 2 bases from V and 4 bases from J, with 12 bases between. Per germline, CDR1 SGHAT and CDR2 FQNNGV. This CDR3 spans 15 amino acids. DNA for the CDR3: TGTGCCAGCAGCTTAAACAGTGCCCCGGGAAACACCATATATTTT. Translated, it gives CASSLNSAPGNTIYF.

The chain recombines TRBV6-1 with TRBJ2-7; no clear D. V dropped 4 bases and J dropped 4 bases, with 11 bases sitting between them. Germline CDR1 reads MNHNS; CDR2 reads SASEGT. This CDR3 spans 13 amino acids. DNA for the CDR3: TGTGCCAGCAGTGTTTTTGGGAAGTACGAGCAGTACTTC. This gives the protein CASSVFGKYEQYF.

This clonotype was seen at least ten times. The V gene is TRBV28, the J gene TRBJ2-7, with D possibly TRBD2 on 5 matching bases. This CDR3 contains 14 residues. Germline V CDR1 and CDR2: MDHEN, SYDVKM. The germline V and J ends were trimmed by 3 bases and 2 bases, with 11 bases remaining between them. The CDR3, as DNA: TGTGCCAGCAGTTTTTCCTCCGGGGCCTACGAGCAGTACTTC. Translation gives CASSFSSGAYEQYF.

This clonotype was picked up one time. The chain carries TRBV2 and TRBJ2-7; tentatively, D is TRBD2 (6 bases). This CDR3 has 12 amino acids. V lost 8 bases, J lost 6 bases, and 14 bases lay in between. Germline V lookup: CDR1 SNHLY, CDR2 FYNNEI. CDR3 DNA sequence: TGTGCCAGCTCACCGACTAGTCTCGAGCAGTACTTC. Protein sequence: CASSPTSLEQYF. The full variable domain, rest sourced from reference TRBV2 and TRBJ2-7, is EPEVTQTPSHQVTQMGQEVILRCVPISNHLYFYWYRQILGQKVEFLVSFYNNEISEKSEIFDDQFSVERPDGSNFTLKIRSTKLEDSAMYFCASSPTSLEQYFGPGTRLTVT.

A word on this clonotype: A much larger clone differs by one base, so this may be a read error. The rearrangement uses TRBV7-9 and TRBJ1-2; D ambiguous. CDR1 and CDR2 (germline): SEHNR, FQNEAQ (reference sequence). The CDR3 sequence is 13 residues long. Trimming pared 6 bases from V and 1 base from J, leaving 9 bases between. CDR3 sequence: CASREGSNYGYTF. CDR3 nucleotide sequence: TGTGCCAGCAGAGAGGGCAGTAACTATGGCTACACCTTC.

CDR3 sequence (DNA): TGTGCCAGCAGTCCGACTAGCGGGAGGCTGTCAGAGACCCAGTACTTC. It translates to CASSPTSGRLSETQYF. The rearrangement links TRBV12-3 or TRBV12-4 to TRBJ2-5; 13 nucleotides match TRBD2. CDR3 size: 16 residues. Trimming took 5 bases from V and 4 from J; bases not matched to a gene: 7.

The chain is built from TRBV29-1 and TRBJ1-2; 12 positions match TRBD1. The V gene end was trimmed by 8 bases and the J gene end by 8 bases; junction bases not matched to a gene: 9. The germline V gene encodes CDR1 SQVTM and CDR2 ANQGSEA. There are 13 residues in the CDR3. In DNA, the CDR3 is TGCAGCAAAGACCGGGACAGGGGGCGAGGCTACACCTTC. Its translation is CSKDRDRGRGYTF.

This clonotype was seen more than once but under ten times. V and J are TRBV6-1 and TRBJ2-5; D unresolved. The CDR3 contains 16 residues. The germline CDR1 and CDR2 sequences are MNHNS and SASEGT. V dropped 0 bases and J dropped 5 bases, with 16 bases sitting between them. DNA for the CDR3: TGTGCCAGCAGTGAAGCGCTTCGGAGTTCACGTGAGACCCAGTACTTC. Its protein is CASSEALRSSRETQYF.

This clonotype was observed at least ten times. This chain's CDR3 is CASSTGGSWRTEAFF. The CDR3 coding sequence is TGTGCCAGTAGTACAGGGGGGTCTTGGAGGACTGAAGCTTTCTTT. V is TRBV19 and J is TRBJ1-1; TRBD1 matches 7 bases. This CDR3 is built from 15 residues. Trimming took 4 bases from V and 5 from J; bases not matched to a gene: 10. Germline V gene lookup returns CDR1 LNHDA and CDR2 SQIVND (reference sequence).

This clonotype was counted between two and nine times. The chain has TRBV10-1 and TRBJ2-7; 9 bases map to TRBD1. The CDR3 length is 16 residues. CDR1 and CDR2 (germline): WNHNN, SYGVQD (reference sequence). The junction had 9 bases not matched to a gene; V was cut back by 3 bases and J by 3 bases. The CDR3 protein is CASSDDAPTGGYEQYF. DNA of the CDR3: TGCGCCAGCAGTGATGATGCACCGACAGGGGGCTACGAGCAGTACTTC.

This clonotype was counted a few times. The rearrangement joins TRBV6-6 to TRBJ1-1; D is ambiguous. Germline-derived CDR1 and CDR2 are MNHNY and SVGAGI (reference sequence). The CDR3 loop spans 14 amino acids. The germline V and J ends were trimmed by 7 bases and 3 bases, with 15 bases remaining between them. In DNA, the CDR3 is TGTGCCAGCACCGCGGCCCGGAGGGACACTGAAGCTTTCTTT. It yields the protein CASTAARRDTEAFF.

The chain has TRBV5-8 and TRBJ1-6; 8 positions agree with TRBD1. This CDR3 has 17 residues. Germline trimming cut 2 bases from V and 5 bases from J; bases unmatched to any gene: 9. In germline, CDR1 is SGHTS, CDR2 YDEGEE. CDR3 bases: TGTGCCAGCAGCTTATGGCAGGGGGCGTCTGATAATTCACCCCTCCACTTT. As protein: CASSLWQGASDNSPLHF.

The table lists this clonotype with many counts. The CDR3: CASSRDRELSETQYF. The DNA of the CDR3 is TGTGCCAGCAGCCGGGACAGGGAGTTATCAGAGACCCAGTACTTC. The chain uses TRBV7-9 and TRBJ2-5; 9 bases line up with TRBD1. Germline CDR1 reads SEHNR; CDR2 reads FQNEAQ (reference sequence). CDR3 size: 15 residues. After removal of 5 bases from V and 4 bases from J, the junction contained 8 bases not matched to a gene.